The present TCR beta chain was sequenced within a study of cytomegalovirus exposure and HLA in healthy donors. For the study at large: A previous analysis identified 117 million unique TCR beta sequences derived from some 170 million T cells.

On this clone itself: Its antigen remains unknown.

The PCR employed 60 Vbeta primers together with 13 Jbeta primers. Sequencing used immunoSEQ multiplex PCR; TCRdb keeps in-frame clones, though not all of them. The repertoire table contains about 91,000 clones. Overall study findings and caveats: Among the CMV-associated chains, a few were confirmed in vitro as specific for CMV antigens. It was 150 to 200 TCR beta chains that were listed as cytomegalovirus-associated.

V dropped 0 bases and J dropped 1 base, with 10 bases sitting between them. Germline assignment: CDR1 SGHRS and CDR2 YFSETQ. The CDR3 has 15 amino acids. The specimen was PBMCs. The chain uses TRBV5-1 and TRBJ1-1; weak D call: TRBD1 (6 bases). The receptor was derived from a woman aged 25 to 39 in good health and CMV-seronegative. CDR3 in amino acids: CASSLASGQNTEAFF. The CDR3 DNA reads TGCGCCAGCAGCTTGGCCTCGGGACAGAACACTGAAGCTTTCTTT.